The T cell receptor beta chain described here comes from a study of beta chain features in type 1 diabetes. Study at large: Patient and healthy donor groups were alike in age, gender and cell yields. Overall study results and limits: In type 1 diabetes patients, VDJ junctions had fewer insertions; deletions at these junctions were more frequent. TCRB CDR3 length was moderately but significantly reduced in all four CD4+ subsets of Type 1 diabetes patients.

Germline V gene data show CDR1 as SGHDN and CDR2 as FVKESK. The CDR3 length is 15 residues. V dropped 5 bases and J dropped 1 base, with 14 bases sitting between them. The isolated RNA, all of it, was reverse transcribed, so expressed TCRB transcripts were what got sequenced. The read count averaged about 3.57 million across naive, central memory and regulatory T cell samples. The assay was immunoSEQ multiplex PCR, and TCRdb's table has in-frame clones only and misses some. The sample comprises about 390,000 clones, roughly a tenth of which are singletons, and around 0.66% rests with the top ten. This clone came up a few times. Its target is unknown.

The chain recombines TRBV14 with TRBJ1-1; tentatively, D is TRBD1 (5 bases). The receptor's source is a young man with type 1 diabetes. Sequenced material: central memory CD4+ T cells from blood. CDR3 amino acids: CASSTFWGRNTEAFF. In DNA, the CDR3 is TGTGCCAGCAGCACTTTTTGGGGGAGGAACACTGAAGCTTTCTTT.